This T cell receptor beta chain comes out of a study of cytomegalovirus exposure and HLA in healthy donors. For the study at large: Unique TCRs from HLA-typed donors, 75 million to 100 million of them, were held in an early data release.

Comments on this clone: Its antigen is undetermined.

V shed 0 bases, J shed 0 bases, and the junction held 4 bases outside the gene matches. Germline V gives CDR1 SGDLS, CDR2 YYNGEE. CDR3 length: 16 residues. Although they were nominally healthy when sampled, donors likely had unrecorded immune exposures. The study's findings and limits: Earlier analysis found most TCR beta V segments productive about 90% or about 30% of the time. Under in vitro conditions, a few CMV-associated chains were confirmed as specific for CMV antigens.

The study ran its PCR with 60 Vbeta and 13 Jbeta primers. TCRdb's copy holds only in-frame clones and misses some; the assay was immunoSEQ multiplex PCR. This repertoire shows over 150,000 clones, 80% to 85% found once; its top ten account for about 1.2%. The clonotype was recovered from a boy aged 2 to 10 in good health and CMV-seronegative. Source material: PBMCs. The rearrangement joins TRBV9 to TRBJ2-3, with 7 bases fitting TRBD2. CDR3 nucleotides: TGTGCCAGCAGCGTAGTGGGCGGGGGTAGCACAGATACGCAGTATTTT. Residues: CASSVVGGGSTDTQYF.